This T cell receptor beta chain was found in a study of PD-L1 blockade in urothelial cancer. Libraries were prepared by immunoSEQ multiplex PCR; TCRdb keeps only in-frame clonotypes and omits some of them. The sample carries about 120,000 clones, roughly 91% recorded once. This clone was counted a few times. Antigen: not known. V lost 8 bases, J lost 6 bases, and 1 base stayed unmatched. The CDR3 is made up of 12 amino acids. Germline assignment: CDR1 MDHEN and CDR2 SYDVKM. Whole-study results and caveats: Larger 3-week expansion of tumor-associated blood clones was seen in durable-benefit patients.

The time point: peripheral blood 6 weeks after treatment start. The material was PBMCs, obtained around atezolizumab (anti-PD-L1) treatment. The chain combines TRBV28 with TRBJ2-4; TRBD2 aligns across 10 bases. The sequence came from a man between 60 and 75 years old with urothelial cancer. The CDR3 nucleotides are TGTGCCAGCCAGCGGGGGGGAAACATTCAGTACTTC. It yields the protein CASQRGGNIQYF.